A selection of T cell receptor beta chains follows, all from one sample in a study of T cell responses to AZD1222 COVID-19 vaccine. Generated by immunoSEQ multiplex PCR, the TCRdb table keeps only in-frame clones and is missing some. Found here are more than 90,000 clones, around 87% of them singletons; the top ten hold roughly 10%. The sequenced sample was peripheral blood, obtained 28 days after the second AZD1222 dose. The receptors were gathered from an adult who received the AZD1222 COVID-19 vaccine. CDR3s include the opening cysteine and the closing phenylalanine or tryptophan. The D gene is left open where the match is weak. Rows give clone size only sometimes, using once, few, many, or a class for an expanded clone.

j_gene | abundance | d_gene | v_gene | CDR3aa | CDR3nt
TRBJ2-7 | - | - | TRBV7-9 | CASSPRPFGGTYEQYF | TGTGCCAGCAGCCCCCGCCCCTTTGGCGGCACCTACGAGCAGTACTTC
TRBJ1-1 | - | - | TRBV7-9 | CASSLLVGPNTEAFF | TGTGCCAGCAGCTTATTGGTGGGACCGAACACTGAAGCTTTCTTT
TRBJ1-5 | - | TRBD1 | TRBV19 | CASSIRGQVENQPQHF | TGTGCCAGTAGTATTCGCGGACAGGTGGAGAATCAGCCCCAGCATTTT
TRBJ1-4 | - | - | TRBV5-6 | CASSHGARGGPNEKLFF | TGTGCCAGCAGCCACGGCGCCAGGGGTGGCCCTAATGAAAAACTGTTTTTT
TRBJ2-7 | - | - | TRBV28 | CASSWDLTTRKYEQYF | TGTGCCAGCAGCTGGGATCTCACGACTAGAAAATACGAGCAGTACTTC
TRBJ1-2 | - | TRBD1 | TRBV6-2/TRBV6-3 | CASSLLGQGASGYTF | TGTGCCAGCAGCCTTCTGGGACAGGGGGCGAGTGGCTACACCTTC
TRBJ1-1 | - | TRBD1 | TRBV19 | CASNYQGAGTEAFF | TGTGCCAGTAATTACCAGGGGGCGGGAACTGAAGCTTTCTTT
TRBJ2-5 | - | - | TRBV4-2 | CASSQDGTLAGRETQYF | TGTGCCAGCAGCCAAGATGGTACTTTGGCAGGGAGGGAGACCCAGTACTTC
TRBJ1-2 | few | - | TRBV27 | CASSLSPGISGYTF | TGTGCCAGCAGTTTATCGCCAGGGATCAGCGGCTACACCTTC
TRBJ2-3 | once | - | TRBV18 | CASSPSGSTDTQYF | TGTGCCAGCTCACCTAGCGGAAGCACAGATACGCAGTATTTT
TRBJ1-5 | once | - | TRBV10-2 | CASRATGSNQPQHF | TGCGCCAGCAGGGCGACCGGAAGCAATCAGCCCCAGCATTTT
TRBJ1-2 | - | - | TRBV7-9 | CASSRYRVGYTF | TGTGCCAGCAGCAGATACAGGGTCGGCTACACCTTC
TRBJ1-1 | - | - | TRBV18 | CASSGTSEAFF | TGTGCCAGCTCCGGGACCTCTGAAGCTTTCTTT
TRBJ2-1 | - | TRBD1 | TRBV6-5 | CATRGADRGTGEQFF | TGTGCCACCCGGGGGGCGGACAGGGGGACGGGTGAGCAGTTCTTC
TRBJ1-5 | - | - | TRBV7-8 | CASSPREGRSLNQPQHF | TGTGCCAGCAGCCCCCGTGAGGGTCGCAGCCTGAATCAGCCCCAGCATTTT
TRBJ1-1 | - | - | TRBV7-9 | CASSRFDGNTEAFF | TGTGCCAGCAGCCGATTCGACGGGAACACTGAAGCTTTCTTT
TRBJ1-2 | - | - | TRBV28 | CASSFLLGTYGYTF | TGTGCCAGCAGTTTCTTACTGGGGACCTATGGCTACACCTTC
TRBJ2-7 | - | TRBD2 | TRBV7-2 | CASSSPSGSRYEQYF | TGTGCCAGCAGCTCCCCTAGCGGGAGCCGATACGAGCAGTACTTC
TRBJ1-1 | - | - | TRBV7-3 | CASTQLRGAVTEAFF | TGTGCCAGCACCCAACTCCGGGGGGCGGTCACTGAAGCTTTCTTT